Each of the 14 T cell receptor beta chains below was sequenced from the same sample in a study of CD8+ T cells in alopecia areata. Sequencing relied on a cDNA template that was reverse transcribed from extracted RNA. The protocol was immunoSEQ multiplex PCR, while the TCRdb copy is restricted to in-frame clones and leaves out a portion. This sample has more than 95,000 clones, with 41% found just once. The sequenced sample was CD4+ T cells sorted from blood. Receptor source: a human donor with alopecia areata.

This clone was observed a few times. The CDR3 DNA reads TGTGCCAGCAGGGAAAGACAGTCTAACTATGGCTACACCTTC. This encodes CASRERQSNYGYTF. The chain joins TRBV7-6 to TRBJ1-2; D is perhaps TRBD1 (5 bases). The CDR3 has 14 residues. Germline CDR1 is SGHVS and CDR2 is FNYEAQ. The germline V and J ends were trimmed by 6 bases and 0 bases, with 11 bases remaining between them.

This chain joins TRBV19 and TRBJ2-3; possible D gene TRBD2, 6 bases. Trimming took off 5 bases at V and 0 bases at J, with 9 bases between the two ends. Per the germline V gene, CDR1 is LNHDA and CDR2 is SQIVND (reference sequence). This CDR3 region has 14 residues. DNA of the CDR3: TGTGCCAGTAGTGAGGGGACTAGCACAGATACGCAGTATTTT. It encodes CASSEGTSTDTQYF.

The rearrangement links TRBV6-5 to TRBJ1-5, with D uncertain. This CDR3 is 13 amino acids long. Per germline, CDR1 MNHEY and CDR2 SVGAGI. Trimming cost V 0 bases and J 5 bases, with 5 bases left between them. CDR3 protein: CASSYSLDQPQHF. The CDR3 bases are TGTGCCAGCAGTTACTCATTAGATCAGCCCCAGCATTTT.

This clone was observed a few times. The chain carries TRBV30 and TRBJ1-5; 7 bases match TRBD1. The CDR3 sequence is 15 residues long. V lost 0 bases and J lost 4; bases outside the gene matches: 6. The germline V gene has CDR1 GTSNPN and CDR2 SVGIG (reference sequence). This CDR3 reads CAWSVLGTENQPQHF. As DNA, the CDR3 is TGTGCCTGGAGTGTACTGGGGACAGAAAATCAGCCCCAGCATTTT.

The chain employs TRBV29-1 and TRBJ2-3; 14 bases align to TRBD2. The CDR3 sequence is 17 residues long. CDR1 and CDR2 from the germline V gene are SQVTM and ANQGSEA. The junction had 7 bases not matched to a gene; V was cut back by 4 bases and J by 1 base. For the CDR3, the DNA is TGCAGCGTTGGTGGGACTAGCGGGAGAGGAGGCACAGATACGCAGTATTTT. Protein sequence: CSVGGTSGRGGTDTQYF.

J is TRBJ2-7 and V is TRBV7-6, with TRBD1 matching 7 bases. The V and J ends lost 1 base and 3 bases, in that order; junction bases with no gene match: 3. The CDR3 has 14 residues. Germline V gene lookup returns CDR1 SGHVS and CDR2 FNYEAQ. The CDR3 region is CASSLDAGGYEQYF. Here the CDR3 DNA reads TGTGCCAGCAGCTTAGACGCAGGGGGCTACGAGCAGTACTTC.

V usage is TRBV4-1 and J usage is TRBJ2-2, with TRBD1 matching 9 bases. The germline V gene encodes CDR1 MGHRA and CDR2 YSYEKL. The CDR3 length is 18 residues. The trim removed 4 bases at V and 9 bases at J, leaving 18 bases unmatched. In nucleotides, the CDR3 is TGCGCCAGCAGCCCCCTGGGACAGGGAGGGGGCACAGGGAGGGAGCTGTTTTTT. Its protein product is CASSPLGQGGGTGRELFF.

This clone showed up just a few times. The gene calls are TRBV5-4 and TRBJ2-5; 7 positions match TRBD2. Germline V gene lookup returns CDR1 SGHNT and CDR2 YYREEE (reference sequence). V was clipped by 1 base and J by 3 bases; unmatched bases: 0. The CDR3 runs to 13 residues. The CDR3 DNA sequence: TGTGCCAGCAGCTTGCTAGCGGAAGAGACCCAGTACTTC. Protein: CASSLLAEETQYF.

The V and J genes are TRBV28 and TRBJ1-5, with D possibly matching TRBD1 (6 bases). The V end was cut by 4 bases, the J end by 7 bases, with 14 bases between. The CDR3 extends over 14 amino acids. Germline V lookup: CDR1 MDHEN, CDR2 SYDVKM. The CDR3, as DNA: TGTGCCAGCAGTTCCACAGGGTCCTGGCAGCCCCAGCATTTT. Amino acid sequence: CASSSTGSWQPQHF.

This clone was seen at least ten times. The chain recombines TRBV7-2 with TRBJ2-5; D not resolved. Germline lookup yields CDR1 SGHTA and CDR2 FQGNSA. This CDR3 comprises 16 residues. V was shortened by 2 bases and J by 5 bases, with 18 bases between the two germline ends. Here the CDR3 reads CASSLNIGTGEETQYF. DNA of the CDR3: TGTGCCAGCAGCTTAAATATAGGAACGGGTGAGGAGACCCAGTACTTC.

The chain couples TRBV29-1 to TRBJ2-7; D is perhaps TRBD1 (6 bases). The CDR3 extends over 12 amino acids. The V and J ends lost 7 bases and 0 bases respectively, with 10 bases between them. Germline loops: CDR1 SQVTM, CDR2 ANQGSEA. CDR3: CSARQDSYEQYF. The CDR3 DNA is TGCAGCGCCCGACAGGACTCCTACGAGCAGTACTTC.

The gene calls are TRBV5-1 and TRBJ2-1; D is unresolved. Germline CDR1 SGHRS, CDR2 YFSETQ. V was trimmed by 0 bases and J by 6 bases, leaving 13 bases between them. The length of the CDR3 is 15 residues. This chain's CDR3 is CASSLALAFGNEQFF. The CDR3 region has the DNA TGCGCCAGCAGCTTGGCTCTGGCCTTTGGCAATGAGCAGTTCTTC.

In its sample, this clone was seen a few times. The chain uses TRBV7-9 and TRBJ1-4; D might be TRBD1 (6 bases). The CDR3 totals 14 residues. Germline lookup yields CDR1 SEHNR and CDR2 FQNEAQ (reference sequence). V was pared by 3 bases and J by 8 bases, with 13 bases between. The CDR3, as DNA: TGTGCCAGCAGCTTTTTGGGGGCTAGCGAAAAACTGTTTTTT. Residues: CASSFLGASEKLFF.

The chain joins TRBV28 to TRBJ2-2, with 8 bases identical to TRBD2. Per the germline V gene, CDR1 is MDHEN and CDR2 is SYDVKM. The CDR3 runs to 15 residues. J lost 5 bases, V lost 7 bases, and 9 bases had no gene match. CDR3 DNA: TGTGCCAGCAATGAGATAGCGGGACTAACCGGGGAGCTGTTTTTT. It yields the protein CASNEIAGLTGELFF.